Following are 13 T cell receptor beta chains from one sample sequenced in a study of PD-L1 blockade in urothelial cancer. Sample time point: pretreatment peripheral blood. Some clones are missing from TCRdb's copy, which holds only in-frame ones; the method was immunoSEQ multiplex PCR. The sample records 49,000 or so clones, about four fifths being singletons. This material consisted of PBMCs, taken around atezolizumab (anti-PD-L1) treatment. Source of these receptors: an older man with urothelial cancer.

This chain uses TRBV7-2 with TRBJ2-7, with D perhaps TRBD2 (5 bases). V gave up 0 bases and J gave up 3 bases, with 9 bases separating them. The V gene's germline CDR1 is SGHTA and CDR2 FQGNSA. This CDR3 is built from 14 residues. The CDR3 region has the DNA TGTGCCAGCAGCTTAGCGACGGGGATCTACGAGCAGTACTTC. Translation gives CASSLATGIYEQYF.

The chain has TRBV2 and TRBJ1-1, with D possibly TRBD1 on 6 matching bases. V was cut by 10 bases and J by 0 bases, with 21 bases left in between. Germline V lookup: CDR1 SNHLY, CDR2 FYNNEI. The CDR3 is 16 amino acids. Here the CDR3 DNA reads TGTGCCACCACGCCTAATGAACAGGGAATGAACACTGAAGCTTTCTTT. Protein sequence: CATTPNEQGMNTEAFF.

V is TRBV15 and J is TRBJ2-3; possible D gene TRBD1, 6 bases. V shed 6 bases and J shed 0 bases, with 13 bases lying between them. CDR1 LNHNV and CDR2 YYDKDF come from the germline V gene (reference sequence). The length of the CDR3 is 15 residues. The CDR3 spells CATSPGTTSTDTQYF. Here the CDR3 DNA reads TGTGCCACCAGTCCTGGGACAACTAGCACAGATACGCAGTATTTT.

The V gene is TRBV5-1, the J gene TRBJ1-2; TRBD1 matches 9 bases. The V gene end was trimmed by 3 bases and the J gene end by 5 bases; junction bases not matched to a gene: 11. Germline-derived CDR1 and CDR2 are SGHRS and YFSETQ. The CDR3 runs 16 residues. The CDR3 DNA reads TGCGCCAGCAGCTCAACGGGAGACAGGGGGAGGTATGGCTACACCTTC. Translated: CASSSTGDRGRYGYTF.

This rearrangement joins TRBV6-5 to TRBJ1-1; weak D call: TRBD1 (6 bases). This CDR3 is built from 15 residues. Germline CDR1 and CDR2: MNHEY and SVGAGI. Trimming took off 7 bases at V and 1 base at J, with 16 bases between the two ends. The CDR3: CASTSLRTENTEAFF. CDR3 nucleotide sequence: TGTGCCAGCACCTCTCTGAGGACAGAGAACACTGAAGCTTTCTTT.

V and J are TRBV7-8 and TRBJ1-5; D not resolved. Germline V gene data show CDR1 as SGHVS and CDR2 as FQNEAQ. This CDR3 is built from 15 residues. The V gene lost 0 bases and the J gene lost 0 bases, with 6 bases spanning the gap. CDR3 sequence: CASSLAGYSNQPQHF. Here the CDR3 DNA reads TGTGCCAGCAGCTTAGCCGGGTATAGCAATCAGCCCCAGCATTTT.

The chain uses TRBV28 and TRBJ1-2, with D possibly TRBD1 on 5 matching bases. Trimming stripped 2 bases from V and 4 bases from J, with 5 bases between. Germline V lookup: CDR1 MDHEN, CDR2 SYDVKM. This CDR3 has 12 amino acids. The CDR3 nucleotides read TGTGCCAGCAGTTTAAGGGGCTATGGCTACACCTTC. This sequence encodes CASSLRGYGYTF.

The chain is built from TRBV11-2 and TRBJ1-2; the D gene is possibly TRBD1 (5 bases). V lost 7 bases and J 0 bases, leaving 12 bases between the germline ends. The CDR3 has 14 residues. Looked up from germline, CDR1 is SGHAT and CDR2 is FQNNGV. CDR3 sequence reads: CASTIGHPNYGYTF. DNA for the CDR3: TGTGCCAGCACCATCGGACATCCTAACTATGGCTACACCTTC.

The chain recombines TRBV4-2 with TRBJ2-5; TRBD2 matches at 8 bases. The CDR3 loop spans 17 amino acids. From germline, CDR1 is LGHNA and CDR2 YNFKEQ. The V segment lost 2 bases and the J segment 5 bases; nucleotides outside the gene matches: 13. The CDR3 region is CASSQQLAAGDGETQYF. CDR3 coding DNA: TGTGCCAGCAGCCAACAACTTGCAGCGGGAGACGGTGAGACCCAGTACTTC.

V and J are TRBV6-5 and TRBJ1-1, with D hard to call. Per the germline V gene, CDR1 is MNHEY and CDR2 is SVGAGI. V shed 10 bases and J shed 5 bases, with 20 bases lying between them. The CDR3 runs 14 residues. In DNA, the CDR3 is TGTGCCACCACGTTGTCGCGGGGTCGAACTGAAGCTTTCTTT. Its translation: CATTLSRGRTEAFF.

V and J are TRBV9 and TRBJ1-5, with D possibly matching TRBD1 (5 bases). The CDR3 consists of 16 residues. V was pared by 0 bases and J by 2 bases, with 12 bases between. CDR1 is SGDLS, CDR2 YYNGEE, per germline. DNA of the CDR3: TGTGCCAGCAGCGTAGGTTATGGGGGGGGCAATCAGCCCCAGCATTTT. Protein product: CASSVGYGGGNQPQHF.

This clone showed up just a few times. This chain uses TRBV5-4 with TRBJ1-4, with a weak D call TRBD1 (6 bases). This CDR3 region has 16 residues. Germline CDR1 reads SGHNT; CDR2 reads YYREEE (reference sequence). V dropped 2 bases and J dropped 6 bases, with 17 bases sitting between them. The CDR3 DNA follows: TGTGCCAGCAGCTTAAGGGGGACCCGGTGGGATGAAAAACTGTTTTTT. Translated: CASSLRGTRWDEKLFF.

V and J are TRBV30 and TRBJ2-5; TRBD2 agrees at 9 bases. The ends lost 0 bases at V and 4 bases at J; junction bases unmatched: 9. Germline V gives CDR1 GTSNPN, CDR2 SVGIG (reference sequence). The CDR3 runs 16 residues. The CDR3 loop reads CAWSVALGGRAETQYF. CDR3 DNA sequence: TGTGCCTGGAGTGTAGCCCTTGGCGGGAGGGCAGAGACCCAGTACTTC.